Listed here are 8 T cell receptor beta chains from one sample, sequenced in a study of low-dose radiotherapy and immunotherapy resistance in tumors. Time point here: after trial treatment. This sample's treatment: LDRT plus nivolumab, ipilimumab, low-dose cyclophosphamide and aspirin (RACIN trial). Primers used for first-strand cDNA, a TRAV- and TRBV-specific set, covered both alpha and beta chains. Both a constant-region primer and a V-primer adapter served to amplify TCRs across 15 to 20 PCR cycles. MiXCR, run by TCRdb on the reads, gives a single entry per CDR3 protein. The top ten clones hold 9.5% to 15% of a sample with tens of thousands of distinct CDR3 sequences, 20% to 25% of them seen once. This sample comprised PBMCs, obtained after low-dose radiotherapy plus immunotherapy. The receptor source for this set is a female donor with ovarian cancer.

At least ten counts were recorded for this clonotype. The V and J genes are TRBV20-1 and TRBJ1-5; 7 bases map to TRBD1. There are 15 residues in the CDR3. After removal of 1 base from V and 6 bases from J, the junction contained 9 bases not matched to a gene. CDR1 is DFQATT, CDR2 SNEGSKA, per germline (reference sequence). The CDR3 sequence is CSARAPTGVGQPQHF. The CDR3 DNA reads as TGCAGTGCTAGAGCCCCCACAGGGGTGGGTCAGCCCCAGCATTTT.

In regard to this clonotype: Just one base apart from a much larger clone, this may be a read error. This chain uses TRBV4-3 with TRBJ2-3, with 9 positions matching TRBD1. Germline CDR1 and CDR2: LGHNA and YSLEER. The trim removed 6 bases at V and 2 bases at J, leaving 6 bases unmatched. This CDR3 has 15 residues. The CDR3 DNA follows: TGCGCCAGCAGACAGGGACAGGGACTCACAGATACGCAGTATTTT. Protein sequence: CASRQGQGLTDTQYF.

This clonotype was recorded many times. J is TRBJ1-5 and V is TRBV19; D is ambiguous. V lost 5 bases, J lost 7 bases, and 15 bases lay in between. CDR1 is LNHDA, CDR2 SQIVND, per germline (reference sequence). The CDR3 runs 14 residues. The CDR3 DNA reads TGTGCCAGTAGTCCCGGGCCCGCACCACAGCCCCAGCATTTT. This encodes CASSPGPAPQPQHF.

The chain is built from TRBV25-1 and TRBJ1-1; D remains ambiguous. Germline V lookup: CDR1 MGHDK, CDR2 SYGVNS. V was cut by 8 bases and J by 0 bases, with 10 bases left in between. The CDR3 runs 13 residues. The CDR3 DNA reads TGTGCCAGCGTGGGGATCATGAACACTGAAGCTTTCTTT. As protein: CASVGIMNTEAFF.

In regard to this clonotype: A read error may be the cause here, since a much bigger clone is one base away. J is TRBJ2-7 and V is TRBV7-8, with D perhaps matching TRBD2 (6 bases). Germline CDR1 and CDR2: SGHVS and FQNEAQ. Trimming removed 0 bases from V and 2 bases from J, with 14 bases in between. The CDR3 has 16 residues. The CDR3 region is CASSLAKPAGPYEQYF. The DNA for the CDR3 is TGTGCCAGCAGCTTAGCTAAACCAGCGGGTCCCTACGAGCAGTACTTC.

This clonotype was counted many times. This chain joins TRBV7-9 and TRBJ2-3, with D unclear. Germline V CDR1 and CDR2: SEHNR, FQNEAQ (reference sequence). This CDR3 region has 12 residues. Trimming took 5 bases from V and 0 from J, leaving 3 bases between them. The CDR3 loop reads CASSQSTDTQYF. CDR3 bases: TGTGCCAGCAGCCAAAGCACAGATACGCAGTATTTT.

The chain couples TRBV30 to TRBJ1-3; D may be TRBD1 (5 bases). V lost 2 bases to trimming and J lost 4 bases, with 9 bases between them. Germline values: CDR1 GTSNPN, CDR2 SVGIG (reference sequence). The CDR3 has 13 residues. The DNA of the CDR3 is TGTGCCTGGAGTTCAGGGCTCGGAAACACCATATATTTT. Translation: CAWSSGLGNTIYF.

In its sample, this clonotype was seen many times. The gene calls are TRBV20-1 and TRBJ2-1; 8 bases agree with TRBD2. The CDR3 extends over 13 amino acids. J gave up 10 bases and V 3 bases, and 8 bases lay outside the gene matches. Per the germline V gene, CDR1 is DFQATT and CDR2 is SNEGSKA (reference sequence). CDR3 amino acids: CSASWLAGNEQFF. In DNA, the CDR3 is TGCAGTGCTAGTTGGCTAGCGGGTAACGAGCAGTTCTTC.